These T cell receptor beta chains were read from a single sample in a study of T cell repertoires in cytomegalovirus infection. Each CDR3 protein is one row after TCRdb ran MiXCR on the reads. The repertoire includes some 110,000 distinct CDR3 sequences, around 30% of them detected once, and around 54% sits in the top ten. Their specific antigens are unknown. The sample here was CD8+ T cells from cultured PBMCs, taken from culture after CMV antigen stimulation. The receptors come from a human donor in good health (CMV status not recorded). Some clones in this sample may be carry-over from other donors' samples. The CDR3 runs from the conserved cysteine through the conserved F or W. Fields, in order: D gene, V gene, clone size, J gene, CDR3 DNA, CDR3 protein. D genes are given only for firm matches. Clone size, where shown, is once, few, many, or a class for clones that have expanded.

>-|TRBV7-2|few|TRBJ2-5
TGTGCCAGCAGCTTGAGGCAGCCCTTCCAAGAGACCCAGTACTTC
CASSLRQPFQETQYF
>-|TRBV11-3|-|TRBJ2-3
TGTGCCAGCAGCCTCGGTACGCAGTATTTT
CASSLGTQYF
>-|TRBV20-1|-|TRBJ1-5
TGCAGTGCCGAGCGCTTACAAGGGGAGGGTAGTCAGCCCCAGCATTTT
CSAERLQGEGSQPQHF
>-|TRBV12-3/TRBV12-4|-|TRBJ2-2
TGTGCCAGCAGAGGCGGGGAGCTGTTTTTT
CASRGGELFF
>-|TRBV10-3|few|TRBJ2-6
TGTGCCATCAGTGAGTCGTCGACAGCCTCTGGGGCCAACGTCCTGACTTTC
CAISESSTASGANVLTF
>-|TRBV7-2|many|TRBJ2-7
TGTGCCAGCAGCTTCAGCTCCTACGAGCAGTACTTC
CASSFSSYEQYF
>-|TRBV7-8|many|TRBJ1-6
TGTGCCAGCAGCTTAGCTTGGGGGGGCCCAGTCCAGGGACGAAATTCACCCCTCCACTTT
CASSLAWGGPVQGRNSPLHF
>-|TRBV2|many|TRBJ1-6
TGTGCCAGCAGTGAAGTTGGGGGGACCTATAATTCACCCCTCCACTTT
CASSEVGGTYNSPLHF
>-|TRBV11-2|many|TRBJ1-6
TGTGCCAGCAGCTTAGTTGCAGGCCGTACCCTCCACTTT
CASSLVAGRTLHF
>-|TRBV27|few|TRBJ1-1
TGTGCCAGCAGTGTTACAGTGAACACTGAAGCTTTCTTT
CASSVTVNTEAFF
>-|TRBV4-1|few|TRBJ2-7
TGCGCCAGCAGCCAACCCCCCGGGGGACGGCTGAGCTACGAGCAGTACTTC
CASSQPPGGRLSYEQYF
>-|TRBV27|-|TRBJ1-5
TGTGCCAGCAGTACACGGGCCACAGGGATTAGTCAGCCCCAGCATTTT
CASSTRATGISQPQHF
>-|TRBV5-1|-|TRBJ1-1
TGCGCCAGCAGCTGGAGGACACGAGAGAACACTGAAGCTTTCTTT
CASSWRTRENTEAFF
>-|TRBV7-9|many|TRBJ1-1
TGTGCCAGCAGCTTAGCCGGGGTGAACACTGAAGCTTTCTTT
CASSLAGVNTEAFF
>-|TRBV6-6|-|TRBJ1-5
TGTGCCAGCGAGAGGAGGGGTGGGACATCCCTCGCCTATAGCAATCAGCCCCAGCATTTT
CASERRGGTSLAYSNQPQHF
>TRBD1|TRBV5-4|few|TRBJ1-1
TGTGCCAGCAGCGGACAGGGGGCTGACACTGAAGCTTTCTTT
CASSGQGADTEAFF
>-|TRBV7-2|-|TRBJ2-2
TGTGCCAGCAGCTTAGAGGGGGGGGCCGACGGGGAGCTGTTTTTT
CASSLEGGADGELFF
>-|TRBV5-1|-|TRBJ2-7
TGCGCCAGCAGCGAGGGCGCGTACGAGCAGTACTTC
CASSEGAYEQYF
>TRBD1|TRBV6-1|few|TRBJ1-6
TGTGCCAGCAGCCCGACAGGGGTCGTTAATTCACCCCTCCACTTT
CASSPTGVVNSPLHF
>TRBD2|TRBV20-1|many|TRBJ2-1
TGCAGTGCCCGAAGGACTAGCTCCCTATACAATGAGCAGTTCTTC
CSARRTSSLYNEQFF
>-|TRBV12-5|many|TRBJ2-1
TGTGCTAGTGGTTTGGTGATTGACCCGCAAACCGGGACCTATCTGACGAGCTCCTACAATGAGCAGTTCTTC
CASGLVIDPQTGTYLTSSYNEQFF
>-|TRBV28|-|TRBJ1-2
TGTGCCAGCAGGAGCCAGTCACGGGGCAACTATGGCTACACCTTC
CASRSQSRGNYGYTF
>-|TRBV6-2/TRBV6-3|-|TRBJ1-6
TGTGCCAGCACCTGGACAGACTATAATTCACCCCTCCACTTT
CASTWTDYNSPLHF
>-|TRBV14|-|TRBJ1-2
TGTGCCAGCAGCCAAGACCCAACAAGGTCTGGCGGCTACACCTTC
CASSQDPTRSGGYTF
>-|TRBV23-1|-|TRBJ1-5
TGCGCCAGCAGTTCCCGGACAGACAATAGCAATCATCCCCAGCATTTT
CASSSRTDNSNHPQHF
>-|TRBV4-1|-|TRBJ2-7
TGCGCCAGCAGCCACGGCGATCCCTCCTACGAGCAGTACTTC
CASSHGDPSYEQYF
>TRBD1|TRBV27|-|TRBJ2-1
TGTGCCAGCAGGACAGGGGGCAATGAGCAGTTCTTC
CASRTGGNEQFF
>TRBD1|TRBV7-3|-|TRBJ2-3
TGTGCCAGCAGCCTAACAGGGGCCGGCACAGATACGCAGTATTTT
CASSLTGAGTDTQYF
>TRBD1|TRBV25-1|-|TRBJ2-3
TGTGCCAGCAGTTTTACAGGGGCCTCCACAGATACGCAGTATTTT
CASSFTGASTDTQYF
>-|TRBV6-4|few|TRBJ2-7
TGTGCCAGCAGTGACCAGGACAGAATATCCTACGAGCAGTACTTC
CASSDQDRISYEQYF
>TRBD2|TRBV12-3/TRBV12-4|-|TRBJ2-1
TGTGCCAGCAGCGACGGGGCGGGGGGCACCTACAATGAGCAGTTCTTC
CASSDGAGGTYNEQFF
>TRBD1|TRBV4-1|-|TRBJ2-4
TGCGCCAGCAGCCAAGAGAACAGGGGGCCTTACCCAGCCAAAAACATTCAGTACTTC
CASSQENRGPYPAKNIQYF
>TRBD1|TRBV29-1|-|TRBJ1-2
TGCAGCGTCGGCCGGACAGGGGGGCCCAAAGGAGGCTACACCTTC
CSVGRTGGPKGGYTF
>TRBD1|TRBV20-1|once|TRBJ1-1
TGCAGTGCTAGAGAGGAGACAGGGGGAGACACTGAAGCTTTCTTT
CSAREETGGDTEAFF
>TRBD1|TRBV7-9|many|TRBJ1-2
TGTGCCAGCAGCTTAGATCGTAGGGGACAGTTCCTTACTGGCTACACCTTC
CASSLDRRGQFLTGYTF
>TRBD1|TRBV6-5|few|TRBJ2-5
TGTGCCAGCAGTTATGGACAGGGGAGTCTAGAGACCCAGTACTTC
CASSYGQGSLETQYF
>TRBD1|TRBV15|once|TRBJ2-6
TGTGCCACCTACGCCGGGACAGGGTCAGGGGCCAACGTCCTGACTTTC
CATYAGTGSGANVLTF
>-|TRBV9|-|TRBJ1-1
TGTGCCAGCAGCGTAATGGACAACCTGAGGAACACTGAAGCTTTCTTT
CASSVMDNLRNTEAFF
>TRBD1|TRBV7-8|-|TRBJ1-5
TGTGCCAGCAGCCCCGGGACAGGGGGCTCGGTAGATCAGCCCCAGCATTTT
CASSPGTGGSVDQPQHF
>-|TRBV5-1|many|TRBJ2-3
TGCGCCAGCAGCTTGGAGGGTGCAGATACGCAGTATTTT
CASSLEGADTQYF
>-|TRBV6-6|few|TRBJ2-7
TGTGCCAGCAGTTCGGCTACTGTCTACGAGCAGTACTTC
CASSSATVYEQYF
>-|TRBV5-6|many|TRBJ2-3
TGTGCCAGCAGCTTTGGTTCCCTCACAGATACGCAGTATTTT
CASSFGSLTDTQYF